Included here is one T cell receptor beta chain sequence, with context. How the authors handled the data: Cell counts per sample came from amplifying reference gene primers. The protocol was immunoSEQ multiplex PCR, while the TCRdb copy is restricted to in-frame clones and leaves out a portion. V and J calls and clone size follow that table, whereas D and trimming were derived from the DNA. The sample lists 300,000 to 450,000 clones; 85% were seen once. The data belong to a study of blood T cell repertoires in COVID-19. Study-level information: Both acute and convalescent COVID-19 samples were obtained from the United States, Italy and Spain. PBMCs, B-cell-depleted T cells, or T cells were the source of the cDNA or gDNA that made up the material.

Unmatched junction bases numbered 6, after V lost 7 bases and J lost 3 bases. CDR3 length equals 15 residues. Germline-derived CDR1 and CDR2 are MNHEY and SVGAGI. This TCR came from a woman aged 18-30 years with acute or convalescent COVID-19. V gene TRBV6-5 combines with J gene TRBJ2-1; 10 bases line up with TRBD2. Sequencing input: peripheral blood. The DNA of the CDR3 is TGTGCCAGCAAAATGACTAGCGGGCACTACAATGAGCAGTTCTTC. Translating it yields CASKMTSGHYNEQFF.